The 22 T cell receptor beta chains below all came from one sample that was sequenced in a study of cytomegalovirus exposure and HLA in healthy donors (dated by TCRdb to 2016 to 2017). Preparation of the library involved the immunoSEQ multiplex PCR assay. In its TCRdb copy, this immuneACCESS table keeps in-frame sequences only and misses some clones. Where compared with another copy, unresolved V genes explain less than half of these, and the others have no known cause. The sample has approximately 160,000 clones on record, just under 85% of them singletons. Together, the top ten hold about 2% of the sample. Sequenced: PBMCs. These receptors were taken from a man between 25 and 39 years old in good health and CMV-seropositive.

J is TRBJ1-4 and V is TRBV6-6; perhaps TRBD1 as D (5 bases). The CDR3 covers 14 residues. Trimming took 2 bases from V and 8 from J, leaving 12 bases between them. CDR1 and CDR2 (germline): MNHNY, SVGAGI (reference sequence). CDR3 coding DNA: TGTGCCAGCAGTTACGGGGCAGGGTACGAAAAACTGTTTTTT. It translates to CASSYGAGYEKLFF.

For this clone: The same CDR3 is also encoded by other DNA sequences in this sample. V and J are TRBV5-1 and TRBJ1-1; tentative D call: TRBD1 (6 bases). The CDR3 has 14 amino acids. The V end lost 5 bases, the J end lost 1 base, and 12 bases lay between the germline ends. Germline loops: CDR1 SGHRS, CDR2 YFSETQ. The CDR3 here is CASSSGTTNTEAFF. In nucleotides, the CDR3 is TGCGCCAGCAGTTCTGGGACAACGAACACTGAAGCTTTCTTT.

For the CDR3, the DNA is TGTGCCAGCAGCTTAGTGGGGGGGACGCGCGATACGCAGTATTTT. It specifies CASSLVGGTRDTQYF. The chain has TRBV7-9 and TRBJ2-3; TRBD2 aligns across 7 bases. The CDR3 is made up of 15 amino acids. The J segment lost 6 bases and the V segment lost 1 base, leaving 7 bases of the junction unmatched. Germline CDR1 SEHNR, CDR2 FQNEAQ (reference sequence).

This clone appeared a single time. This sequence joins TRBV11-3 and TRBJ2-5; 7 bases align to TRBD1. Germline loops: CDR1 SGHNT, CDR2 YENEEA. V was clipped by 5 bases and J by 4 bases; unmatched bases: 4. There are 13 residues in the CDR3. The CDR3 sequence is CASSLRQGETQYF. In DNA form, the CDR3 reads TGTGCCAGCAGCCTTCGACAGGGAGAGACCCAGTACTTC.

This rearrangement joins TRBV5-1 to TRBJ2-4; possibly TRBD1 for D (5 bases). Trimming took off 0 bases at V and 1 base at J, with 5 bases between the two ends. Germline CDR1 SGHRS, CDR2 YFSETQ. This CDR3 contains 14 residues. CDR3 residues: CASSLEGAKNIQYF. CDR3 nucleotide sequence: TGCGCCAGCAGCTTGGAGGGGGCCAAAAACATTCAGTACTTC.

V usage is TRBV15 and J usage is TRBJ2-2; 7 nucleotides agree with TRBD1. The V and J ends lost 1 base and 2 bases, in that order; junction bases with no gene match: 4. The germline V gene encodes CDR1 LNHNV and CDR2 YYDKDF (reference sequence). The CDR3 spans 16 residues. The CDR3 coding sequence is TGTGCCACCAGCAGAGCTCCAGGGGGTAACACCGGGGAGCTGTTTTTT. Amino acid sequence: CATSRAPGGNTGELFF.

The chain combines TRBV21-1 with TRBJ1-1. TRBV21-1 is flagged as a pseudogene. This CDR3 has 12 residues. CDR3 in DNA: TGTGCCAGCACGGAGGTGAACACTGAAGCTTTCTTT. It specifies CASTEVNTEAFF.

The chain carries TRBV10-1 and TRBJ2-2; D is possibly TRBD1 (6 bases). Germline V gene lookup returns CDR1 WNHNN and CDR2 SYGVQD (reference sequence). This CDR3 comprises 14 residues. The V end lost 6 bases, the J end lost 4 bases, and 12 bases lay between the germline ends. CDR3 sequence: CASSADRSTGELFF. The DNA for the CDR3 is TGCGCCAGCAGCGCAGACAGGAGCACCGGGGAGCTGTTTTTT.

The chain recombines TRBV4-1 with TRBJ2-5; 7 nucleotides match TRBD2. This CDR3 region has 16 residues. The ends lost 4 bases at V and 1 base at J; junction bases unmatched: 9. From germline, CDR1 is MGHRA and CDR2 YSYEKL. This chain's CDR3 is CASSLTLAELQETQYF. The CDR3 nucleotides read TGCGCCAGCAGCCTTACTCTAGCGGAGCTCCAAGAGACCCAGTACTTC.

The chain recombines TRBV4-3 with TRBJ1-2; a weak D match, TRBD1 (5 bases). This CDR3 comprises 15 residues. Looked up from germline, CDR1 is LGHNA and CDR2 is YSLEER. Trimming took off 3 bases at V and 6 bases at J, with 17 bases between the two ends. The CDR3 DNA reads TGCGCCAGCAGCCAGATTTATAGGGGAAACGATGGCTACACCTTC. It encodes CASSQIYRGNDGYTF.

V usage is TRBV11-3 and J usage is TRBJ1-1; 9 bases line up with TRBD1. The CDR3 loop spans 14 amino acids. Losses at the gene ends were 4 bases for V and 3 bases for J; bases not matched to a gene: 3. Germline V gene lookup returns CDR1 SGHNT and CDR2 YENEEA. The CDR3 is CASSWTGEDTEAFF. The CDR3 nucleotides are TGTGCCAGCAGCTGGACAGGGGAGGACACTGAAGCTTTCTTT. Based on the CDR3 plus reference TRBV11-3 and TRBJ1-1, the full variable domain is EAGVVQSPRYKIIEKKQPVAFWCNPISGHNTLYWYLQNLGQGPELLIRYENEEAVDDSQLPKDRFSAERLKGVDSTLKIQPAELGDSAVYLCASSWTGEDTEAFFGQGTRLTVV.

DNA of the CDR3: TGTGCCAGCAGGGGACTAGCGGGGGCCACAGATACGCAGTATTTT. Its protein product is CASRGLAGATDTQYF. The chain is built from TRBV2 and TRBJ2-3; 14 bases align to TRBD2. V shed 6 bases, J shed 2 bases, and the junction held 1 base outside the gene matches. The CDR3 runs to 15 residues. Germline values: CDR1 SNHLY, CDR2 FYNNEI.

As DNA, the CDR3 is TGTGCCAGCAAGAAAACCGGGACAGTTAACACTGAAGCTTTCTTT. This codes for CASKKTGTVNTEAFF. The genes are TRBV25-1 and TRBJ1-1; 7 bases line up with TRBD1. With 7 bases clipped from V and 2 bases from J, the junction kept 10 bases outside the gene matches. CDR3 length equals 15 residues. In germline, CDR1 is MGHDK, CDR2 SYGVNS.

The rearrangement uses TRBV6-5 and TRBJ1-1; 12 bases fit TRBD1. The CDR3 covers 15 residues. V was clipped by 4 bases and J by 7 bases; unmatched bases: 7. Germline loops: CDR1 MNHEY, CDR2 SVGAGI. The CDR3 reads CASSSGQGAAIEAFF. CDR3 nucleotide sequence: TGTGCCAGCAGTTCGGGACAGGGGGCTGCGATTGAAGCTTTCTTT.

The V gene is TRBV5-1, the J gene TRBJ2-3, with 7 bases lining up with TRBD1. This CDR3 contains 15 residues. J was trimmed by 5 bases and V by 5 bases; bases with no gene match: 11. The germline V gene has CDR1 SGHRS and CDR2 YFSETQ. The CDR3 spells CASSSTGSREDTQYF. The CDR3 bases are TGCGCCAGCAGTTCGACAGGGTCACGAGAAGATACGCAGTATTTT. Using reference TRBV5-1 and TRBJ2-3 for the parts outside the CDR3, the full variable domain is KAGVTQTPRYLIKTRGQQVTLSCSPISGHRSVSWYQQTPGQGLQFLFEYFSETQRNKGNFPGRFSGRQFSNSRSEMNVSTLELGDSALYLCASSSTGSREDTQYFGPGTRLTVL.

This chain links TRBV4-3 with TRBJ2-1; the match to TRBD2 covers 8 bases. This CDR3 is built from 15 residues. The germline gives CDR1 LGHNA, CDR2 YSLEER. The J segment lost 2 bases and the V segment lost 4 bases, leaving 4 bases of the junction unmatched. CDR3 nucleotide sequence: TGCGCCAGCAGCCCCCTAGCGGGCACCTACAATGAGCAGTTCTTC. This gives the protein CASSPLAGTYNEQFF.

This chain connects TRBV15 to TRBJ1-4, with 7 bases identical to TRBD1. The germline V gene encodes CDR1 LNHNV and CDR2 YYDKDF (reference sequence). After removal of 0 bases from V and 5 bases from J, the junction contained 12 bases not matched to a gene. CDR3 length: 18 amino acids. CDR3 region: CATSRDRRLGQLNEKLFF. The CDR3 coding sequence is TGTGCCACCAGCAGAGATAGGCGATTGGGACAGTTGAATGAAAAACTGTTTTTT.

This sequence joins TRBV6-5 and TRBJ1-4; 9 nucleotides agree with TRBD1. The V gene end was trimmed by 6 bases and the J gene end by 8 bases; junction bases not matched to a gene: 4. CDR1 and CDR2 from the germline V gene are MNHEY and SVGAGI. This CDR3 has 13 amino acids. The DNA of the CDR3 is TGTGCCAGCAGGTCGACAGGGGGGGAAAAACTGTTTTTT. Its translation is CASRSTGGEKLFF.

This clone was recorded only once. The chain is built from TRBV19 and TRBJ1-2; D perhaps matches TRBD1 (5 bases). The V gene lost 7 bases and the J gene lost 4 bases, with 13 bases spanning the gap. Germline V gene data show CDR1 as LNHDA and CDR2 as SQIVND (reference sequence). The CDR3 is made up of 13 amino acids. CDR3 sequence (DNA): TGTGCCAGTATGCCCAGGGCAGGCTATGGCTACACCTTC. Translated: CASMPRAGYGYTF.

In nucleotides, the CDR3 is TGTGCCAGCTCACCGGGACAGACCAGCTCCTACGAGCAGTACTTC. It translates to CASSPGQTSSYEQYF. V usage is TRBV18 and J usage is TRBJ2-7, with 7 bases matching TRBD1. From germline, CDR1 is KGHSH and CDR2 LQKENI. The CDR3 runs 15 residues. V was clipped by 3 bases and J by 0 bases; unmatched bases: 5.

The rearrangement uses TRBV7-2 and TRBJ2-7; 9 positions agree with TRBD1. The CDR3 spans 19 residues. CDR1 is SGHTA, CDR2 FQGNSA, per germline. Trimming at V came to 4 bases and at J to 2 bases, leaving 18 bases not matched to a gene. The CDR3 DNA reads TGTGCCAGCAGCTACCTAACGGGACAGGGTTTACTAGTTGCCTACGAGCAGTACTTC. This gives the protein CASSYLTGQGLLVAYEQYF.

The J gene is TRBJ2-1, the V gene TRBV28; 8 positions match TRBD1. The CDR3 is made up of 17 amino acids. V trimming: 3 bases; J trimming: 6 bases; junction bases outside the gene matches: 13. Germline V gene sequence: CDR1 MDHEN, CDR2 SYDVKM. The CDR3 nucleotides are TGTGCCAGCAGTTTCTCCCAGGGGGCGGACAATCCCAATGAGCAGTTCTTC. It encodes CASSFSQGADNPNEQFF.